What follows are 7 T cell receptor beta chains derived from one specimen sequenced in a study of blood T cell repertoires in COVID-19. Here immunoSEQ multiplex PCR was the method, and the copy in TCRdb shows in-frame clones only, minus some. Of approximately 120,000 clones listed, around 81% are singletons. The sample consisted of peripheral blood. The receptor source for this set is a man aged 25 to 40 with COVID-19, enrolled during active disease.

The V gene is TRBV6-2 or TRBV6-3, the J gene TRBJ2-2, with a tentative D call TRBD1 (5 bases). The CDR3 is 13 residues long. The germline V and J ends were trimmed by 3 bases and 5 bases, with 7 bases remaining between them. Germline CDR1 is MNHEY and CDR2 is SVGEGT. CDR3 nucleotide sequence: TGTGCCAGCAGTTATTCAGGGACCGGGGAGCTGTTTTTT. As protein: CASSYSGTGELFF.

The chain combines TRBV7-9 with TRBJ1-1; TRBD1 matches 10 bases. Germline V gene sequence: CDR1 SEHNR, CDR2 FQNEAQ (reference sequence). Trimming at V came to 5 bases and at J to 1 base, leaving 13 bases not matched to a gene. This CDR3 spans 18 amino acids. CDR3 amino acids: CASSDTFGQGGRNTEAFF. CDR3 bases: TGTGCCAGCAGCGACACTTTTGGACAGGGGGGACGGAACACTGAAGCTTTCTTT.

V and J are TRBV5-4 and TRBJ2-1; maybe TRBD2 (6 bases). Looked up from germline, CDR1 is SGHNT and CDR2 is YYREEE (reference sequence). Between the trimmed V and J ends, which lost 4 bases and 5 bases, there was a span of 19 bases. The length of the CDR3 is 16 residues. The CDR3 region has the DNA TGTGCCAGCAGCCCCGACGGGGACTCAGTACACAATGAGCAGTTCTTC. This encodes CASSPDGDSVHNEQFF.

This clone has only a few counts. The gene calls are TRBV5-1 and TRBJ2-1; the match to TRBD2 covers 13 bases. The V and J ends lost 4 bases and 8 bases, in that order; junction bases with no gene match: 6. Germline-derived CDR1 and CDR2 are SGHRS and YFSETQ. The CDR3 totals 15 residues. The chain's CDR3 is CASSRLAGGNDEQFF. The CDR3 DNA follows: TGCGCCAGCAGCCGACTAGCGGGAGGTAACGATGAGCAGTTCTTC.

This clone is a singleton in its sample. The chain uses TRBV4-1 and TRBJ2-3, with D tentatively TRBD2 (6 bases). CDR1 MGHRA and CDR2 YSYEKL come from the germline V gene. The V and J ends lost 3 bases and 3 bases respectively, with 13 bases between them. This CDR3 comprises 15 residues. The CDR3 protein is CASSHLGGGTDTQYF. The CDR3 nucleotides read TGCGCCAGCAGCCACTTGGGAGGTGGAACAGATACGCAGTATTTT.

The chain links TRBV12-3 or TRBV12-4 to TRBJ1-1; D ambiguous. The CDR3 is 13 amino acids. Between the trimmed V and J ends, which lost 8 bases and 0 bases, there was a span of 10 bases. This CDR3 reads CASDLTVNTEAFF. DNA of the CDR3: TGTGCCAGCGACCTCACAGTGAACACTGAAGCTTTCTTT.

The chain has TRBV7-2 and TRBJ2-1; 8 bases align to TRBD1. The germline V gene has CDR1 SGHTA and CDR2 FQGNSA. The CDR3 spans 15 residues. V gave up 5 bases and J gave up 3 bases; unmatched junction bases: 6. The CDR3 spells CASSPSGTGYNEQFF. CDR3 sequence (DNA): TGTGCCAGCAGCCCATCCGGGACAGGCTACAATGAGCAGTTCTTC.